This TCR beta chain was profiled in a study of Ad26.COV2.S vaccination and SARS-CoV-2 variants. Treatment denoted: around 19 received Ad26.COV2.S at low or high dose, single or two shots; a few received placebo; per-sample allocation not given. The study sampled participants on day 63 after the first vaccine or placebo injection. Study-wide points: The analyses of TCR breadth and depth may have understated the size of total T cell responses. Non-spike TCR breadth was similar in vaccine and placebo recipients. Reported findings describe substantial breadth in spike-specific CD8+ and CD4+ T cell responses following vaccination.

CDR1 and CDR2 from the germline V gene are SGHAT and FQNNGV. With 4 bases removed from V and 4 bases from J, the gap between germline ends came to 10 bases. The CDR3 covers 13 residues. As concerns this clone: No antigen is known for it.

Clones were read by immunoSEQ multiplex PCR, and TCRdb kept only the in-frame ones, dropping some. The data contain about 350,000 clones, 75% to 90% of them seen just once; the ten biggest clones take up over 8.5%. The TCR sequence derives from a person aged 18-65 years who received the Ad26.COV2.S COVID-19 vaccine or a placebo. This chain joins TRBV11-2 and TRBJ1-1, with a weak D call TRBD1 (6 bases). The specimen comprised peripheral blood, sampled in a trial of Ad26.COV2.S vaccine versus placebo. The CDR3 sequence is CASSSRRGTEAFF. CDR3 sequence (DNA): TGTGCCAGCAGCTCCCGCAGGGGCACTGAAGCTTTCTTT.